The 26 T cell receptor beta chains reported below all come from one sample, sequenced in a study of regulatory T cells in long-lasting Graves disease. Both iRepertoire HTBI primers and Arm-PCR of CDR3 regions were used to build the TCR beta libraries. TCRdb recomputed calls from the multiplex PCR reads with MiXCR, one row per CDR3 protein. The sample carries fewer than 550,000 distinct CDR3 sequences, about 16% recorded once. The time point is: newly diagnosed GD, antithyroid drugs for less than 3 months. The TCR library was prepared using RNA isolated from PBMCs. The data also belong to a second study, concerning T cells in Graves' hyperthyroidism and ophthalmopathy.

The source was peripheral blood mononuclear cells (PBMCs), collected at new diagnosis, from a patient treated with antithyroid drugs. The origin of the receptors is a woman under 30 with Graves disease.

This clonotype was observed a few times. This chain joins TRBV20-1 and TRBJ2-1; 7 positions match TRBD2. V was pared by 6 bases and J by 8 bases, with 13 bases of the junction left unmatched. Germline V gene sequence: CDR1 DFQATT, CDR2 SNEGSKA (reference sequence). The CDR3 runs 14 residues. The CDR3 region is CSASGEPVFDEQFF. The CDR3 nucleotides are TGCAGTGCGAGCGGGGAGCCCGTATTTGATGAGCAGTTCTTC.

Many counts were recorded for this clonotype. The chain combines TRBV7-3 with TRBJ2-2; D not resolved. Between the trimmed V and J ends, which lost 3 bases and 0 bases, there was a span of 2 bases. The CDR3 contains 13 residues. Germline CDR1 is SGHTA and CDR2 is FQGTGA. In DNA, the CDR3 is TGTGCCAGCAGCTTGACGAACACCGGGGAGCTGTTTTTT. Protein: CASSLTNTGELFF.

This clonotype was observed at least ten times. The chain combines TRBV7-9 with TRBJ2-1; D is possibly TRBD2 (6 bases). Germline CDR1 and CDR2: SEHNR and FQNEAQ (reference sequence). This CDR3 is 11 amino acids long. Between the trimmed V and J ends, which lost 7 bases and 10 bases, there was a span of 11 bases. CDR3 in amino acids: CASKYSGEQFF. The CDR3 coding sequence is TGTGCCAGCAAATACAGCGGGGAGCAGTTCTTC.

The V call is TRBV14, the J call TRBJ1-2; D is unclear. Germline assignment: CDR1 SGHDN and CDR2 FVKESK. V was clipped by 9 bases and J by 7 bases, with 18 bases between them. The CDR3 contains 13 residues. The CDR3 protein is CASSREPGRGYTF. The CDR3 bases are TGTGCCAGTTCGAGAGAGCCCGGTCGTGGCTACACCTTC.

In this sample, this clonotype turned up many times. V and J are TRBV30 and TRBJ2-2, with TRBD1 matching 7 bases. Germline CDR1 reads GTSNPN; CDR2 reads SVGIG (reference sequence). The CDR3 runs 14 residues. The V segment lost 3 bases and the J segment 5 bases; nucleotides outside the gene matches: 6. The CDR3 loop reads CAWRLGGGTGELFF. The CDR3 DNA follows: TGTGCCTGGAGGCTAGGGGGCGGGACCGGGGAGCTGTTTTTT.

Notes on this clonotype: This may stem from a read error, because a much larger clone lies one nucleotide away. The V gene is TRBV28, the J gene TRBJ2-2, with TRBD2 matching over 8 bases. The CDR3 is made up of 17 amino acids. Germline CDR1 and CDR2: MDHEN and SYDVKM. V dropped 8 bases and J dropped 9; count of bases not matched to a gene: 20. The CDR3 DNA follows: TGTGCCAGCGAGCCCCTCCTTAGCGGGGAGAGGACCTGGGAGCTGTTTTTT. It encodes CASEPLLSGERTWELFF.

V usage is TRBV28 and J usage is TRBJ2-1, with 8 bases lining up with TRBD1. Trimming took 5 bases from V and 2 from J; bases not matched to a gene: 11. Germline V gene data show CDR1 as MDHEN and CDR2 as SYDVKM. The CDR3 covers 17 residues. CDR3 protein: CASSPKWDRITYNEQFF. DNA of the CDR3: TGTGCCAGCAGTCCAAAGTGGGACAGGATAACCTACAATGAGCAGTTCTTC. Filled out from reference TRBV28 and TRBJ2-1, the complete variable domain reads DVKVTQSSRYLVKRTGEKVFLECVQDMDHENMFWYRQDPGLGLRLIYFSYDVKMKEKGDIPEGYSVSREKKERFSLILESASTNQTSMYLCASSPKWDRITYNEQFFGPGTRLTVL.

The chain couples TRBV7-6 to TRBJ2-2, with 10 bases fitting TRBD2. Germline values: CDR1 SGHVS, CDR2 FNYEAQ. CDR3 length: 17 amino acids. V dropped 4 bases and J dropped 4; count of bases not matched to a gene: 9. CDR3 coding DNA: TGTGCCAGCAGCTCAAATAGCGGGAGGATTGGCACCGGGGAGCTGTTTTTT. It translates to CASSSNSGRIGTGELFF.

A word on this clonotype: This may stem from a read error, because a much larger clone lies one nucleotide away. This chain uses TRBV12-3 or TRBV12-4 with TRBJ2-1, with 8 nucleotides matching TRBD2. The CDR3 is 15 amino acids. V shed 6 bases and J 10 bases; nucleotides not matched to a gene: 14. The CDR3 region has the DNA TGTGCCAGCAGGATTACTAGCGGCCCCAGATCCGAGCAGTTCTTC. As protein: CASRITSGPRSEQFF.

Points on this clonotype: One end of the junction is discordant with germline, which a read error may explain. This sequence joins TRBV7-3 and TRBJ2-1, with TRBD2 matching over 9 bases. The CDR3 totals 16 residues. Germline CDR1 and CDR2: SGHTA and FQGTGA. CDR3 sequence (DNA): TGCGCCAGCAGCCAAGCCGGGACTAGCCCTTACAATGAGCAGTTCTTC. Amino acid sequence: CASSQAGTSPYNEQFF.

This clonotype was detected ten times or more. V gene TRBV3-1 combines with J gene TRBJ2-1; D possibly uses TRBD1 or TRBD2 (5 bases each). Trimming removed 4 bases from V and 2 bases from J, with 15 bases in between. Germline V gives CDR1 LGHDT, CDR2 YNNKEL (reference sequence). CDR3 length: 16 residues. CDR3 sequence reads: CASSLTPGTAYNEQFF. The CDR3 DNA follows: TGTGCCAGCAGCCTTACCCCCGGGACGGCCTACAATGAGCAGTTCTTC.

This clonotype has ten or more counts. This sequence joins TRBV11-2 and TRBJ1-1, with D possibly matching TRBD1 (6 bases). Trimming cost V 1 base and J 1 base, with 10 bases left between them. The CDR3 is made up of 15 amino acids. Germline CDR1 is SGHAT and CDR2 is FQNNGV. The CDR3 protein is CASSLGGQRNTEAFF. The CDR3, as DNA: TGTGCCAGCAGCTTAGGGGGGCAGAGGAACACTGAAGCTTTCTTT.

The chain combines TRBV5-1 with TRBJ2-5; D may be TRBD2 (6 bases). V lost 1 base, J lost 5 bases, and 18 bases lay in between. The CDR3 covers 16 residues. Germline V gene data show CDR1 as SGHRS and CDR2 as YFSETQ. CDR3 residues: CASSLRDGRGKETQYF. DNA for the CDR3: TGCGCCAGCAGCTTGCGGGACGGGAGAGGGAAGGAGACCCAGTACTTC.

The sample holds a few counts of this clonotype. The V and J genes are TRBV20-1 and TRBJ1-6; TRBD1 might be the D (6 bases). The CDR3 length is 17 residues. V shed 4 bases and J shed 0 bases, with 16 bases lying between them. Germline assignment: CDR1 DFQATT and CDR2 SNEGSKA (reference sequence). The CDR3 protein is CSAIATGHSSYNSPLHF. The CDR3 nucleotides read TGCAGTGCTATAGCGACGGGACACAGCTCCTATAATTCACCCCTCCACTTT.

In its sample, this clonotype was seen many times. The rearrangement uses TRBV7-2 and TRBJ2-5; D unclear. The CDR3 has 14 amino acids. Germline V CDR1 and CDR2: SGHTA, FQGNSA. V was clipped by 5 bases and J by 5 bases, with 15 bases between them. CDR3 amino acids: CASSPHGSRETQYF. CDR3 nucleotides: TGTGCCAGCAGCCCCCACGGTAGCAGGGAGACCCAGTACTTC.

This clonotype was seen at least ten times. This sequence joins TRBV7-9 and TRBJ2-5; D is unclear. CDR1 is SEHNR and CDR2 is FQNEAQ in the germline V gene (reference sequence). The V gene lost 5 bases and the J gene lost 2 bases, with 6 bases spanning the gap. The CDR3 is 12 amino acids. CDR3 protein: CASSPIQETQYF. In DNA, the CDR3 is TGTGCCAGCAGCCCTATACAAGAGACCCAGTACTTC.

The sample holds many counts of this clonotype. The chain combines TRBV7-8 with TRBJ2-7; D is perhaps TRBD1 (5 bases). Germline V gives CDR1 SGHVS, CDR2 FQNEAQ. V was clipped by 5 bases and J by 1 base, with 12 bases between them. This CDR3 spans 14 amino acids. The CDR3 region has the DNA TGTGCCAGCAGCCTGCAGGGAACGTCCTACGAGCAGTACTTC. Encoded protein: CASSLQGTSYEQYF.

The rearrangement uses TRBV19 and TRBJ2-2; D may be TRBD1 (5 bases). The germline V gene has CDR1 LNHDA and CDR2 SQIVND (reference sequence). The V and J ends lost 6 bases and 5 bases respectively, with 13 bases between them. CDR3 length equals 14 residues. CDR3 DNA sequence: TGTGCCAGTAGACAAGTAGGGGAAACCGGGGAGCTGTTTTTT. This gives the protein CASRQVGETGELFF. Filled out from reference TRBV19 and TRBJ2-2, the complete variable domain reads DGGITQSPKYLFRKEGQNVTLSCEQNLNHDAMYWYRQDPGQGLRLIYYSQIVNDFQKGDIAEGYSVSREKKESFPLTVTSAQKNPTAFYLCASRQVGETGELFFGEGSRLTVL.

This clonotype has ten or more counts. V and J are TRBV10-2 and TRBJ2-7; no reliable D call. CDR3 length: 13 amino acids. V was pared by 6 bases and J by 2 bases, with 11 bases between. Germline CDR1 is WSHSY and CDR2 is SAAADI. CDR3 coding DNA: TGCGCCAGCAGCCTGGACCAAACCTACGAGCAGTACTTC. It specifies CASSLDQTYEQYF.

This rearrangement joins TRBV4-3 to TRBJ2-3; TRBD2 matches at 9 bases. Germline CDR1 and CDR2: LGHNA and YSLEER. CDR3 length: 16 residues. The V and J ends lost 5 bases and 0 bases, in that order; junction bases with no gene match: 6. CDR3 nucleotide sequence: TGCGCCAGCAGCTCGACTAGCGGAGGCAGCACAGATACGCAGTATTTT. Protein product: CASSSTSGGSTDTQYF.

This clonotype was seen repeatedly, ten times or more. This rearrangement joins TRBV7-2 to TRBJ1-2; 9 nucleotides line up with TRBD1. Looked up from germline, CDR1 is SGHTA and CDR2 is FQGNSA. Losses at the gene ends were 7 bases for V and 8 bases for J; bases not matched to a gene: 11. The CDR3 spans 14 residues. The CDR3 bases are TGTGCCAGCAACATACAGGGGGCGCGTGTGGGCTACACCTTC. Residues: CASNIQGARVGYTF.

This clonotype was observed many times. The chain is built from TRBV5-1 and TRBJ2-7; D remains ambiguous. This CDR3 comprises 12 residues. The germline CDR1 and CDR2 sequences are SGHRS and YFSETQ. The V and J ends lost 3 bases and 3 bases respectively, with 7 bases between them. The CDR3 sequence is CASSSEIYEQYF. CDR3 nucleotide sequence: TGCGCCAGCAGCTCGGAGATCTACGAGCAGTACTTC.

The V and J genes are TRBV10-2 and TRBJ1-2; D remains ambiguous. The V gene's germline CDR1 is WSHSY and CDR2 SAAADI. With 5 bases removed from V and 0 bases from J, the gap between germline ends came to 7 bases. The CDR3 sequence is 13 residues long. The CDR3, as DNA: TGCGCCAGCAGTCAACGAGCTAACTATGGCTACACCTTC. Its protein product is CASSQRANYGYTF.

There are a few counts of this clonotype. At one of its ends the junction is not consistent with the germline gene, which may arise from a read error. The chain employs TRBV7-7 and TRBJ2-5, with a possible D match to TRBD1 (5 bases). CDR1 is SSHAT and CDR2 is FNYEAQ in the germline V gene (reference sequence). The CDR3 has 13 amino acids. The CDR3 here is CASSYRGWETQYF. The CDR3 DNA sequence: TGTGCTAGCAGCTATAGGGGTTGGGAGACCCAGTACTTC.

The CDR3 coding sequence is TGTGCCAGCAGACCCGAGGGTTTAGGCTACGAGCAGTACTTC. It yields the protein CASRPEGLGYEQYF. This chain joins TRBV6-1 and TRBJ2-7; tentatively, D is TRBD2 (5 bases). The CDR3 loop spans 14 amino acids. V dropped 6 bases and J dropped 3 bases, with 15 bases sitting between them. Germline CDR1 and CDR2: MNHNS and SASEGT.

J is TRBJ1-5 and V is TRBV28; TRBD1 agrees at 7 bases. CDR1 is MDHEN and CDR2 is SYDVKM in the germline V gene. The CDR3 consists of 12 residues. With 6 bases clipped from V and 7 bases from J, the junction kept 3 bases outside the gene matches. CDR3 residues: CASRPTGQPQHF. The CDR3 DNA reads TGTGCCAGCAGACCGACAGGGCAGCCCCAGCATTTT.